The T cell receptor beta chain under discussion was sequenced for a study of blood T cell repertoires in COVID-19. Study at large: The study drew acute and convalescent COVID-19 samples from the United States, Italy and Spain. T cells, B-cell-depleted T cells, or PBMCs supplied cDNA or gDNA.

Authors' data handling: Reference gene primer amplification yielded estimated nucleated cell counts. Profiling relied on immunoSEQ multiplex PCR, and the TCRdb table lists in-frame clones only, not all of them. The V and J calls and clone size come from that table; D and trimming were worked out from the DNA. The sample has 150,000 or so clones, roughly 89% seen once. The TCR originated in a human donor in a cohort sampled during active COVID-19. The specimen sequenced was peripheral blood.

CDR3 in DNA: TGTGCCAGCAGTTATAGACAGGGTACCTACAATGAGCAGTTCTTC. It specifies CASSYRQGTYNEQFF. This chain links TRBV2 with TRBJ2-1; 7 bases fit TRBD1. The CDR3 is made up of 15 amino acids. Trimming cost V 5 bases and J 2 bases; bases outside gene matches: 6. The V gene's germline CDR1 is SNHLY and CDR2 FYNNEI.